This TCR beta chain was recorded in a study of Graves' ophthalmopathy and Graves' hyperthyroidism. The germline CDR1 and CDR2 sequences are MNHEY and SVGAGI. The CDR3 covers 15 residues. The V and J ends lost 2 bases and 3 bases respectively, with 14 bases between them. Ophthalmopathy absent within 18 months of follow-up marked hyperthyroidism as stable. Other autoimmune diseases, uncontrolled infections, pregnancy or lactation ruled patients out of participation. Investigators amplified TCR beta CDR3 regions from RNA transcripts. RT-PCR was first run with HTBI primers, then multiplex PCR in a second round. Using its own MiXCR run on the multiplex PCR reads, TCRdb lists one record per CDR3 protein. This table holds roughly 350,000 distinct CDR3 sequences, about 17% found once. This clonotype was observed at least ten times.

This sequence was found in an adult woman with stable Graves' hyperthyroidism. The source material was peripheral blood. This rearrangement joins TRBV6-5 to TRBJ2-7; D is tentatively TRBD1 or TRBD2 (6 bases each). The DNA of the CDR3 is TGTGCCAGCAGTTACCAAAGACTAGGGGGCTACGAGCAGTACTTC. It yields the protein CASSYQRLGGYEQYF.